Listed below are T cell receptor beta chains from one sample, sequenced in a study of blood T cell repertoires in COVID-19. Generated by immunoSEQ multiplex PCR, the TCRdb table keeps only in-frame clones and is missing some. The sample has about 190,000 clones, about three quarters seen once. The specimen was peripheral blood. These receptors all stem from a woman aged 80 or over with active or convalescent COVID-19. The CDR3 runs from the conserved cysteine through the conserved F or W. Fields, in order: J gene, clone size, D gene, V gene, CDR3 protein, CDR3 DNA. The D gene is left open where the match is weak. Clone size, where shown, is once, few, many, or a class for clones that have expanded.

j_call: TRBJ2-5
clone_size: NA
d_call: NA
v_call: TRBV7-8
cdr3_aa: CASSGGTPQETQYF
cdr3_nt: TGTGCCAGCAGCGGGGGGACTCCACAAGAGACCCAGTACTTC

j_call: TRBJ1-3
clone_size: NA
d_call: NA
v_call: TRBV12-3/TRBV12-4
cdr3_aa: CASSRTAGNTIYF
cdr3_nt: TGTGCCAGCAGTCGGACAGCTGGAAACACCATATATTTT

j_call: TRBJ1-4
clone_size: few
d_call: NA
v_call: TRBV5-1
cdr3_aa: CASSSGNEKLFF
cdr3_nt: TGCGCCAGCAGCAGCGGGAATGAAAAACTGTTTTTT

j_call: TRBJ2-3
clone_size: once
d_call: NA
v_call: TRBV3-1/TRBV3-2
cdr3_aa: CASSRGVRADTQYF
cdr3_nt: TGTGCCAGCAGCCGGGGGGTCCGGGCAGATACGCAGTATTTT

j_call: TRBJ1-4
clone_size: NA
d_call: TRBD1
v_call: TRBV5-6
cdr3_aa: CASSQSQLMDRPGNEKLFF
cdr3_nt: TGTGCCAGCAGCCAATCGCAATTGATGGACAGGCCGGGGAATGAAAAACTGTTTTTT

j_call: TRBJ1-2
clone_size: NA
d_call: NA
v_call: TRBV5-1
cdr3_aa: CASSETQYGYTF
cdr3_nt: TGCGCCAGCAGCGAAACGCAGTATGGCTACACCTTC

j_call: TRBJ2-2
clone_size: once
d_call: TRBD1
v_call: TRBV7-9
cdr3_aa: CASRRTGGDSGELFF
cdr3_nt: TGTGCCAGCAGACGGACAGGGGGAGATTCCGGGGAGCTGTTTTTT

j_call: TRBJ1-1
clone_size: NA
d_call: NA
v_call: TRBV6-6
cdr3_aa: CKTEGVAFF
cdr3_nt: TGCAAAACTGAAGGGGTAGCTTTCTTT

j_call: TRBJ1-3
clone_size: NA
d_call: TRBD1
v_call: TRBV4-1
cdr3_aa: CASSPRQGESFRSGNTIYF
cdr3_nt: TGCGCCAGCAGCCCCAGACAGGGGGAATCATTTCGCTCTGGAAACACCATATATTTT

j_call: TRBJ1-3
clone_size: once
d_call: NA
v_call: TRBV23-1
cdr3_aa: CASSQSGNDSGNTIYF
cdr3_nt: TGCGCCAGCAGTCAATCCGGTAATGACTCTGGAAACACCATATATTTT

j_call: TRBJ1-2
clone_size: few
d_call: NA
v_call: TRBV28
cdr3_aa: CASSLDGENYGYTF
cdr3_nt: TGTGCCAGCAGCCTAGACGGAGAGAACTATGGCTACACCTTC

j_call: TRBJ2-1
clone_size: NA
d_call: NA
v_call: TRBV7-8
cdr3_aa: CASSLMRRETYNEQFF
cdr3_nt: TGTGCCAGCAGCTTAATGAGGAGGGAAACTTACAATGAGCAGTTCTTC

j_call: TRBJ1-2
clone_size: NA
d_call: NA
v_call: TRBV27
cdr3_aa: CASKDQGYGYTF
cdr3_nt: TGTGCCAGCAAGGATCAGGGGTACGGCTACACCTTC

j_call: TRBJ1-2
clone_size: NA
d_call: NA
v_call: TRBV10-3
cdr3_aa: CAISGTANYGYTF
cdr3_nt: TGTGCCATCAGTGGGACAGCCAACTATGGCTACACCTTC

j_call: TRBJ1-1
clone_size: once
d_call: NA
v_call: TRBV29-1
cdr3_aa: CSVSRGNTEAFF
cdr3_nt: TGCAGCGTTAGCAGGGGGAACACTGAAGCTTTCTTT

j_call: TRBJ2-3
clone_size: NA
d_call: TRBD1
v_call: TRBV2
cdr3_aa: CASRMGQSTDTQYF
cdr3_nt: TGTGCCAGCAGGATGGGACAGAGCACAGATACGCAGTATTTT

j_call: TRBJ1-1
clone_size: few
d_call: NA
v_call: TRBV27
cdr3_aa: CASSFRGTEAFF
cdr3_nt: TGTGCCAGCAGTTTCAGGGGCACTGAAGCTTTCTTT

j_call: TRBJ2-7
clone_size: NA
d_call: NA
v_call: TRBV11-2
cdr3_aa: CASSLGQGFSHEQYF
cdr3_nt: TGTGCCAGCAGCTTAGGGCAGGGGTTTAGCCACGAGCAGTACTTC

j_call: TRBJ2-1
clone_size: NA
d_call: NA
v_call: TRBV7-2
cdr3_aa: CASSPAGYSYNEQFF
cdr3_nt: TGTGCCAGCAGCCCGGCGGGCTACTCCTACAATGAGCAGTTCTTC

j_call: TRBJ1-2
clone_size: NA
d_call: NA
v_call: TRBV6-5
cdr3_aa: CASSYLGAGPGHGYTF
cdr3_nt: TGTGCCAGCAGTTACTTAGGTGCAGGGCCGGGCCATGGCTACACCTTC

j_call: TRBJ1-4
clone_size: NA
d_call: TRBD1
v_call: TRBV27
cdr3_aa: CASKTGGEKLFF
cdr3_nt: TGTGCCAGCAAGACAGGGGGTGAAAAACTGTTTTTT

j_call: TRBJ1-5
clone_size: few
d_call: TRBD1
v_call: TRBV4-3
cdr3_aa: CASSQDGTGNQPQHF
cdr3_nt: TGCGCCAGCAGCCAAGACGGGACAGGCAATCAGCCCCAGCATTTT

j_call: TRBJ1-2
clone_size: NA
d_call: TRBD1
v_call: TRBV6-5
cdr3_aa: CASSYLGRQGAGGYTF
cdr3_nt: TGTGCCAGCAGTTATTTAGGCCGACAGGGGGCTGGTGGCTACACCTTC

j_call: TRBJ2-7
clone_size: NA
d_call: NA
v_call: TRBV28
cdr3_aa: CASSLIRFSYEQYF
cdr3_nt: TGTGCCAGCAGTTTAATCAGATTCTCCTACGAGCAGTACTTC

j_call: TRBJ2-3
clone_size: NA
d_call: TRBD2
v_call: TRBV7-7
cdr3_aa: CASSLGSGGPADTQYF
cdr3_nt: TGTGCTAGCAGCTTAGGCTCGGGGGGGCCGGCAGATACGCAGTATTTT

j_call: TRBJ2-7
clone_size: NA
d_call: NA
v_call: TRBV18
cdr3_aa: CAREGHPSEQYF
cdr3_nt: TGTGCCAGAGAGGGACACCCCAGCGAGCAGTACTTC

j_call: TRBJ2-3
clone_size: NA
d_call: TRBD1
v_call: TRBV28
cdr3_aa: CASSKGQGGTDTQYF
cdr3_nt: TGTGCCAGCAGTAAGGGACAGGGTGGAACAGATACGCAGTATTTT

j_call: TRBJ1-5
clone_size: NA
d_call: NA
v_call: TRBV6-2/TRBV6-3
cdr3_aa: CASSYSTLRGRGNQPQHF
cdr3_nt: TGTGCCAGCAGTTATTCTACTCTCAGGGGTCGGGGCAATCAGCCCCAGCATTTT

j_call: TRBJ2-5
clone_size: few
d_call: TRBD2
v_call: TRBV4-2
cdr3_aa: CASSQVVTTSGGAETQYF
cdr3_nt: TGTGCCAGCAGCCAAGTAGTAACAACTAGCGGGGGGGCGGAGACCCAGTACTTC

j_call: TRBJ1-2
clone_size: NA
d_call: NA
v_call: TRBV18
cdr3_aa: CASSPDSDYGYTF
cdr3_nt: TGTGCCAGCTCACCCGACAGTGACTATGGCTACACCTTC

j_call: TRBJ1-2
clone_size: NA
d_call: NA
v_call: TRBV4-2
cdr3_aa: CASSQDDIGGANYGYTF
cdr3_nt: TGTGCCAGCAGCCAAGATGATATCGGCGGAGCTAACTATGGCTACACCTTC

j_call: TRBJ1-1
clone_size: NA
d_call: NA
v_call: TRBV29-1
cdr3_aa: CSAGRQANTEAFF
cdr3_nt: TGCAGCGCTGGTCGACAGGCCAACACTGAAGCTTTCTTT

j_call: TRBJ1-5
clone_size: NA
d_call: NA
v_call: TRBV2
cdr3_aa: CASSAHVGGGQPQHF
cdr3_nt: TGTGCCAGCAGCGCCCACGTCGGGGGAGGGCAGCCCCAGCATTTT

j_call: TRBJ1-1
clone_size: NA
d_call: NA
v_call: TRBV29-1
cdr3_aa: CSVEDQVTEAFF
cdr3_nt: TGCAGCGTTGAAGATCAGGTAACTGAAGCTTTCTTT

j_call: TRBJ2-5
clone_size: few
d_call: TRBD1
v_call: TRBV10-3
cdr3_aa: CAIGQGAQETQYF
cdr3_nt: TGTGCCATAGGACAGGGGGCCCAAGAGACCCAGTACTTC